This T cell receptor (beta chain) is drawn from a study of CD8 T cells in ankylosing spondylitis. TCRdb ran MiXCR on the 5' RACE reads and lists one entry per CDR3 protein. The table includes a few hundred thousand distinct CDR3 sequences, over 15% detected once. In its sample, this clonotype was seen once. Its antigen is not identified. This CDR3 comprises 10 residues. CDR1 SNHLY and CDR2 FYNNEI come from the germline V gene. V lost 7 bases and J 3 bases, leaving 4 bases between the germline ends. Study-wide findings and caveats: Previous work reported some of these motif variants in the synovial fluid and blood of reactive arthritis.

The chain uses TRBV2 and TRBJ2-7; D is unresolved. This receptor was taken from a male donor with ankylosing spondylitis or in good health (not recorded which). The sequenced sample consisted of blood, either unsorted or a sorted T cell fraction (not recorded which). The CDR3 DNA is TGTGCCAGCACAGGCTACGAGCAGTACTTC. Protein: CASTGYEQYF.